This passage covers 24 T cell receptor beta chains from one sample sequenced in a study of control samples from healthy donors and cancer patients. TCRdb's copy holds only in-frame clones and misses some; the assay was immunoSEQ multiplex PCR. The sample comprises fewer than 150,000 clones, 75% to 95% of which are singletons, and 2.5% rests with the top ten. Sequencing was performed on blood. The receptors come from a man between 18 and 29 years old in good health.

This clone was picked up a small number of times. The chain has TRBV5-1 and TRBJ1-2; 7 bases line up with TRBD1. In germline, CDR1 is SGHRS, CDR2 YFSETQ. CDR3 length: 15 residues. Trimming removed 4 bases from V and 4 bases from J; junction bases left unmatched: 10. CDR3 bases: TGCGCCAGCAGCCGCGGGGAGGGGGCAGGCTATGGCTACACCTTC. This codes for CASSRGEGAGYGYTF.

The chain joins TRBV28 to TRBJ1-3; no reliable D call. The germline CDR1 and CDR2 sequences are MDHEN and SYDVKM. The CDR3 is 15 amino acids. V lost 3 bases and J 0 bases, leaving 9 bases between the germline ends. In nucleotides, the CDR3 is TGTGCCAGCAGTTTTCACACGAGCTCTGGAAACACCATATATTTT. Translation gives CASSFHTSSGNTIYF. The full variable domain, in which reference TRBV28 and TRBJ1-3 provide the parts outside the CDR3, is DVKVTQSSRYLVKRTGEKVFLECVQDMDHENMFWYRQDPGLGLRLIYFSYDVKMKEKGDIPEGYSVSREKKERFSLILESASTNQTSMYLCASSFHTSSGNTIYFGEGSWLTVV.

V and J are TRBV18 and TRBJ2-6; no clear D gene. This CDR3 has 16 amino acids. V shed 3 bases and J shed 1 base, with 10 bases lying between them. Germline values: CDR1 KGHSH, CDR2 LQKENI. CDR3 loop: CASSPGWISGANVLTF. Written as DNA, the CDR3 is TGTGCCAGCTCACCGGGTTGGATATCTGGGGCCAACGTCCTGACTTTC. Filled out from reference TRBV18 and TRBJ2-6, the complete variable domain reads NAGVMQNPRHLVRRRGQEARLRCSPMKGHSHVYWYRQLPEEGLKFMVYLQKENIIDESGMPKERFSAEFPKEGPSILRIQQVVRGDSAAYFCASSPGWISGANVLTFGAGSRLTVL.

CDR3 sequence (DNA): TGTGCCATCAGCCCGGGACAGGGGCAAGAGACCCAGTACTTC. Translation gives CAISPGQGQETQYF. The J gene is TRBJ2-5, the V gene TRBV10-3; 10 nucleotides align to TRBD1. Germline V gives CDR1 ENHRY, CDR2 SYGVKD. The CDR3 loop spans 14 amino acids. The trim removed 6 bases at V and 2 bases at J, leaving 3 bases unmatched.

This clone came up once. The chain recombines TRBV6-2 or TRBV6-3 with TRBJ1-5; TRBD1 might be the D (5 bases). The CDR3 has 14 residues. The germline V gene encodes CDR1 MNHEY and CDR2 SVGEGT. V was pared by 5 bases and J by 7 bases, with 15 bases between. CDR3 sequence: CASSDGGSGQPQHF. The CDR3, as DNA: TGTGCCAGCAGTGACGGGGGTTCGGGGCAGCCCCAGCATTTT.

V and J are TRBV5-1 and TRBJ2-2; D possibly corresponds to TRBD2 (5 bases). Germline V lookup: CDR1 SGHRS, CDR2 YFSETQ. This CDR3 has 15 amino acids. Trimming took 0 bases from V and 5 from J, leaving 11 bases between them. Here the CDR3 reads CASSLVGGWTGELFF. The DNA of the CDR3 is TGCGCCAGCAGCTTGGTTGGCGGGTGGACCGGGGAGCTGTTTTTT.

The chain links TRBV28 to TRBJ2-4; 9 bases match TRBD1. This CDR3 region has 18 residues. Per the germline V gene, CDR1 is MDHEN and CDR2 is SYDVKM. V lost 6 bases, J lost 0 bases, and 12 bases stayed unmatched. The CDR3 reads CASSLRDRAEQAKNIQYF. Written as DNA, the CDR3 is TGTGCCAGCAGCCTCCGGGACAGGGCAGAACAAGCCAAAAACATTCAGTACTTC.

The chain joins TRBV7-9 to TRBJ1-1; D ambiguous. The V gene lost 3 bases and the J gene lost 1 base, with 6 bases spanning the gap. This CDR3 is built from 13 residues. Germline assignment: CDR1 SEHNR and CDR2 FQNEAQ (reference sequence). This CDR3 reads CASSFDGNTEAFF. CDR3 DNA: TGTGCCAGCAGCTTTGATGGGAACACTGAAGCTTTCTTT.

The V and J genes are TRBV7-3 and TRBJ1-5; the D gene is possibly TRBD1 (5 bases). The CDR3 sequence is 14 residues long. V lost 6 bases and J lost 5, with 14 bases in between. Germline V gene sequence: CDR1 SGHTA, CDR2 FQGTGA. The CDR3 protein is CASRQGGTYQPQHF. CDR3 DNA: TGTGCCAGCAGGCAGGGAGGGACCTATCAGCCCCAGCATTTT.

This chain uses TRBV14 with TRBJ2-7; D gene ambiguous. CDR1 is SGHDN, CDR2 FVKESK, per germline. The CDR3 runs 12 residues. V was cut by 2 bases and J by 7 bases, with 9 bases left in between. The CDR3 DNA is TGTGCCAGCAGCCAATCAGGATTGGAGCAGTACTTC. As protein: CASSQSGLEQYF.

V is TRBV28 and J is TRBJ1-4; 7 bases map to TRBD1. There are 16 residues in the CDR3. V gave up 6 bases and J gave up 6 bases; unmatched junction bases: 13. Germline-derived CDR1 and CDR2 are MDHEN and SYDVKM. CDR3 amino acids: CASSPPPRQGDEKLFF. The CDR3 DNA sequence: TGTGCCAGCAGCCCACCCCCTCGGCAGGGGGATGAAAAACTGTTTTTT.

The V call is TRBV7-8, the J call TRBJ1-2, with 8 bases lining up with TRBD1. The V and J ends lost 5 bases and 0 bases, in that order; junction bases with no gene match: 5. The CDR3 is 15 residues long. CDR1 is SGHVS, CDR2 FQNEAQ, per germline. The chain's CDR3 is CASSPSTGANYGYTF. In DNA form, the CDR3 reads TGTGCCAGCAGCCCGTCGACAGGGGCTAACTATGGCTACACCTTC.

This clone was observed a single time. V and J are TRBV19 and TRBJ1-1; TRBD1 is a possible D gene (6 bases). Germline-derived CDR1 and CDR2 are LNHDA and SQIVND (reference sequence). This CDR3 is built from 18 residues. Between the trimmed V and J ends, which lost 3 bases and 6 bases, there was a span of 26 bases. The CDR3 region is CASSIGDGTPDLGAEAFF. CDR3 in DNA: TGTGCCAGTAGTATCGGAGATGGGACACCCGACCTTGGGGCTGAAGCTTTCTTT.

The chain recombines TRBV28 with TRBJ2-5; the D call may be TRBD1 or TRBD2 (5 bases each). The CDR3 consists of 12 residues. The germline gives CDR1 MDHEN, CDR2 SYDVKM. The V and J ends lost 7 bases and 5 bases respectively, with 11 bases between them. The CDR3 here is CASNQWGETQYF. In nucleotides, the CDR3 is TGTGCCAGCAATCAATGGGGGGAGACCCAGTACTTC.

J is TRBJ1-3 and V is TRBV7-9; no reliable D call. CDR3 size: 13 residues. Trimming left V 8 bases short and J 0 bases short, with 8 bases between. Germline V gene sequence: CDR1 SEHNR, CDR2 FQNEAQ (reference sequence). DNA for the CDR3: TGTGCCAGCGGCGGGAGCTCTGGAAACACCATATATTTT. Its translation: CASGGSSGNTIYF.

The CDR3 DNA reads as TGTGCCAGCAGCTTAGGAGGGGCGGCAGATACGCAGTATTTT. This codes for CASSLGGAADTQYF. This rearrangement joins TRBV7-2 to TRBJ2-3, with D perhaps being TRBD1 or TRBD2 (5 bases each). This CDR3 region has 14 residues. Germline CDR1 reads SGHTA; CDR2 reads FQGNSA. The V gene lost 1 base and the J gene lost 4 bases, with 9 bases spanning the gap. Full variable domain (rest looked up from reference TRBV7-2 and TRBJ2-3): GAGVSQSPSNKVTEKGKDVELRCDPISGHTALYWYRQSLGQGLEFLIYFQGNSAPDKSGLPSDRFSAERTGGSVSTLTIQRTQQEDSAVYLCASSLGGAADTQYFGPGTRLTVL.

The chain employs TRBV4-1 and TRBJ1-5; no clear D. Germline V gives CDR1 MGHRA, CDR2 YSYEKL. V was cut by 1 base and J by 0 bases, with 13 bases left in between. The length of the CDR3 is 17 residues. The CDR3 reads CASSQAPVGYSNQPQHF. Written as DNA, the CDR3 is TGCGCCAGCAGCCAAGCCCCGGTAGGATATAGCAATCAGCCCCAGCATTTT.

CDR3 nucleotide sequence: TGTGCCAGCAGCCAAGGGGTAACGTCCTACGAGCAGTACGTC. This sequence encodes CASSQGVTSYEQYV. The V and J genes are TRBV3-1 (or the pseudogene TRBV3-2) and TRBJ2-7; the D is unclear. V lost 1 base to trimming and J lost 1 base, with 8 bases between them. This CDR3 has 14 amino acids. CDR1 LGHDT and CDR2 YNNKEL come from the germline V gene (reference sequence).

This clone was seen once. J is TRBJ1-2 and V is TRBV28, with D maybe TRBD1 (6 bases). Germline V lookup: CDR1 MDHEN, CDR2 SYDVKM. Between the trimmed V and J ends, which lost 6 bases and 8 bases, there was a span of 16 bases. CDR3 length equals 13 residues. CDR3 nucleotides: TGTGCCAGCAGACTCGGCAGGGGACAAGGCTACACCTTC. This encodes CASRLGRGQGYTF.

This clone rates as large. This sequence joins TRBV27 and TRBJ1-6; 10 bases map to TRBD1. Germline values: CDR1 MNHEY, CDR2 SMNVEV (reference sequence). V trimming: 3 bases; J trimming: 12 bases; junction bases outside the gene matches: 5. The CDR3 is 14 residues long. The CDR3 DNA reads TGTGCCAGCAGTTTCGGGACAGGGGTGAGACCCCTCCACTTT. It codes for CASSFGTGVRPLHF.

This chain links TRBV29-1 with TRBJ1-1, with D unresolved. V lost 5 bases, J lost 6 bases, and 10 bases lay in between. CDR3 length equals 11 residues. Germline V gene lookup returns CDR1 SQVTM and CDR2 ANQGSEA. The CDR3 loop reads CSVSPGPEAFF. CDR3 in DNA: TGCAGCGTTTCTCCCGGCCCTGAAGCTTTCTTT. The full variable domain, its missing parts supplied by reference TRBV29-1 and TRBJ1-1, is SAVISQKPSRDICQRGTSLTIQCQVDSQVTMMFWYRQQPGQSLTLIATANQGSEATYESGFVIDKFPISRPNLTFSTLTVSNMSPEDSSIYLCSVSPGPEAFFGQGTRLTVV.

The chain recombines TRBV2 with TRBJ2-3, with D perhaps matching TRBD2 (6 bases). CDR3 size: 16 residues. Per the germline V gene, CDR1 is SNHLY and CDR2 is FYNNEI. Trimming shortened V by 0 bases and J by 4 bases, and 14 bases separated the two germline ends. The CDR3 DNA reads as TGTGCCAGCAGTGAAGCGGGTAGCGGCAACCCAGATACGCAGTATTTT. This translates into CASSEAGSGNPDTQYF.

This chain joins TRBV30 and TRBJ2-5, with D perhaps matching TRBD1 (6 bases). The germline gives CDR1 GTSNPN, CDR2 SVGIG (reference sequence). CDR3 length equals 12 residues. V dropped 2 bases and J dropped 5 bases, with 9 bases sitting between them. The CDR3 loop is CAWSQGTETQYF. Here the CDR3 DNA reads TGTGCCTGGAGTCAGGGGACGGAGACCCAGTACTTC.

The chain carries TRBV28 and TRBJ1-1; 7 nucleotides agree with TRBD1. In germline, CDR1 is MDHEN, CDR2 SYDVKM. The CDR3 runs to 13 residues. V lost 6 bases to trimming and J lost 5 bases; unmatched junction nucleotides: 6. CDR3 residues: CASRRLTGTEAFF. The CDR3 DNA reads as TGTGCCAGCAGGCGCCTGACAGGGACTGAAGCTTTCTTT.